This T cell receptor (beta chain) appears in the sequencing data of a study of T cell repertoires in cytomegalovirus infection. The overall study: Public TCR beta signature analysis indicated the presence of both CMV infection and matching HLA type.

This clonotype was seen ten or more times. Its antigen is unknown. TCRdb called the reads again in MiXCR, with one record for every CDR3 protein. This sample carries approximately 260,000 distinct CDR3 sequences, approximately 15% of them seen once, and the ten largest clones take 40% to 55%. General study points: Ex vivo responses were dominated by HLA-C-restricted CMV-specific TCR beta clonotypes.

The CDR3 covers 16 residues. Between the trimmed V and J ends, which lost 8 bases and 0 bases, there was a span of 18 bases. The germline V gene encodes CDR1 SGHVS and CDR2 FQNEAQ. This rearrangement joins TRBV7-8 to TRBJ2-3; the D is unclear. The specimen sequenced was CD8+ T cells from PBMCs. This TCR came from a human donor in good health (CMV status not recorded). Some clones in this sample may be carry-over from other donors' samples. The CDR3 spells CASGSAPGPSTDTQYF. The DNA of the CDR3 is TGTGCCAGCGGATCTGCGCCGGGTCCTAGCACAGATACGCAGTATTTT.